These 24 T cell receptor beta chains originate from one sample sequenced in a study of cytomegalovirus exposure and HLA in healthy donors. This PCR relied on a set of 60 Vbeta primers and 13 Jbeta primers. Sequenced by immunoSEQ multiplex PCR; TCRdb stores in-frame clones only, minus some. The sample yields 150,000 to 200,000 clones, more than 75% seen once. Sequences were obtained from PBMCs. The receptors were gathered from a woman aged 18 to 35 in good health and CMV-seronegative.

V is TRBV11-2 and J is TRBJ1-2; D remains ambiguous. CDR3 length: 15 amino acids. Deletions cut 1 base from V and 6 bases from J, with 15 bases between. Germline loops: CDR1 SGHAT, CDR2 FQNNGV. The CDR3 DNA reads TGTGCCAGCAGCTTAGTGAGGGCTCGGCTTGATGGCTACACCTTC. Protein sequence: CASSLVRARLDGYTF.

J is TRBJ2-2 and V is TRBV6-1; 9 nucleotides agree with TRBD1. Germline values: CDR1 MNHNS, CDR2 SASEGT. J was trimmed by 4 bases and V by 5 bases; bases with no gene match: 5. The CDR3 runs 15 residues. CDR3 sequence (DNA): TGTGCCAGCAGTCGACAGGGGGACGGCACCGGGGAGCTGTTTTTT. This encodes CASSRQGDGTGELFF.

The chain carries TRBV5-1 and TRBJ2-5, with D tentatively TRBD2 (5 bases). The germline CDR1 and CDR2 sequences are SGHRS and YFSETQ. The V end lost 5 bases, the J end lost 4 bases, and 21 bases lay between the germline ends. This CDR3 has 16 amino acids. The CDR3 nucleotides read TGCGCCAGCAGGCGCGGGTCCGGGGATGGAAGAGAGACCCAGTACTTC. This gives the protein CASRRGSGDGRETQYF.

The chain joins TRBV4-1 to TRBJ2-7, with a weak D call TRBD1 (7 bases). Germline loops: CDR1 MGHRA, CDR2 YSYEKL. V was trimmed by 1 base and J by 4 bases, leaving 11 bases between them. CDR3 length: 14 amino acids. The CDR3 DNA is TGCGCCAGCAGCCAAGGGGCAGGGGGGTACGAGCAGTACTTC. Residues: CASSQGAGGYEQYF.

This sequence joins TRBV16 and TRBJ1-2; D is perhaps TRBD1 (6 bases). The CDR3 sequence is 18 residues long. CDR1 and CDR2 (germline): KGHSY, FQNENV. V lost 0 bases, J lost 7 bases, and 24 bases lay in between. CDR3 amino acids: CASSQSFWGPNIGGGYTF. The CDR3, as DNA: TGTGCCAGCAGCCAATCCTTTTGGGGGCCCAACATCGGCGGTGGCTACACCTTC.

This clone was seen a few times. The chain recombines TRBV18 with TRBJ2-5; 10 bases match TRBD2. Germline loops: CDR1 KGHSH, CDR2 LQKENI. V lost 5 bases, J lost 4 bases, and 7 bases stayed unmatched. The CDR3 extends over 15 amino acids. The CDR3: CASSAGTSARETQYF. The CDR3 DNA reads as TGTGCCAGCTCAGCCGGGACTAGCGCTCGAGAGACCCAGTACTTC. The entire variable domain, with the rest obtained from reference TRBV18 and TRBJ2-5, is as follows: NAGVMQNPRHLVRRRGQEARLRCSPMKGHSHVYWYRQLPEEGLKFMVYLQKENIIDESGMPKERFSAEFPKEGPSILRIQQVVRGDSAAYFCASSAGTSARETQYFGPGTRLLVL.

The chain is built from TRBV18 and TRBJ2-1; 13 bases map to TRBD2. Per germline, CDR1 KGHSH and CDR2 LQKENI. J gave up 8 bases and V 6 bases, and 7 bases lay outside the gene matches. The CDR3 is 15 amino acids. The CDR3 DNA sequence: TGTGCCAGCTCGCTGGGACTAGCGGGAACGCATGAGCAGTTCTTC. Its protein product is CASSLGLAGTHEQFF.

The rearrangement uses TRBV4-2 and TRBJ2-1, with 7 bases lining up with TRBD2. The CDR3 runs to 17 residues. Trimming at V came to 4 bases and at J to 3 bases, leaving 12 bases not matched to a gene. Germline V gene lookup returns CDR1 LGHNA and CDR2 YNFKEQ. CDR3 region: CASSLLFTAGYYNEQFF. In DNA form, the CDR3 reads TGTGCCAGCAGCCTTCTATTTACAGCGGGATACTACAATGAGCAGTTCTTC.

The chain couples TRBV11-2 to TRBJ1-1; D is possibly TRBD1 (5 bases). V was clipped by 0 bases and J by 4 bases, with 12 bases between them. CDR3 length equals 15 residues. CDR1 SGHAT and CDR2 FQNNGV come from the germline V gene. The CDR3 DNA reads as TGTGCCAGCAGCTTAGACCCCCGGGGGGGCACTGAAGCTTTCTTT. Translation: CASSLDPRGGTEAFF. The entire variable domain, with the rest obtained from reference TRBV11-2 and TRBJ1-1, is as follows: EAGVAQSPRYKIIEKRQSVAFWCNPISGHATLYWYQQILGQGPKLLIQFQNNGVVDDSQLPKDRFSAERLKGVDSTLKIQPAKLEDSAVYLCASSLDPRGGTEAFFGQGTRLTVV.

This clone was observed once. The chain combines TRBV10-3 with TRBJ1-1; 12 positions match TRBD1. The germline gives CDR1 ENHRY, CDR2 SYGVKD. The CDR3 contains 14 residues. V dropped 7 bases and J dropped 11; count of bases not matched to a gene: 11. The CDR3 region has the DNA TGTGCCATCATGGGGGGACAGGGGGCCCAACAGGCTTTCTTT. Amino acids: CAIMGGQGAQQAFF.

The chain has TRBV13 and TRBJ1-1, with 7 bases identical to TRBD1. Losses at the gene ends were 3 bases for V and 7 bases for J; bases not matched to a gene: 2. CDR1 is PRHDT, CDR2 FYEKMQ, per germline (reference sequence). CDR3 size: 12 residues. CDR3: CASSFWTGEAFF. The CDR3 DNA is TGTGCCAGCAGCTTCTGGACAGGTGAAGCTTTCTTT.

V and J are TRBV6-1 and TRBJ1-2; 11 bases map to TRBD1. Trimming at V came to 4 bases and at J to 4 bases, leaving 8 bases not matched to a gene. The CDR3 runs to 16 residues. CDR1 and CDR2 from the germline V gene are MNHNS and SASEGT. The CDR3 sequence is CASSALGTGGFYGYTF. The CDR3 DNA reads as TGTGCCAGCAGTGCCTTGGGGACAGGGGGGTTCTATGGCTACACCTTC.

This clone was observed a few times. This chain links TRBV5-4 with TRBJ2-3, with TRBD2 matching over 7 bases. With 10 bases clipped from V and 10 bases from J, the junction kept 15 bases outside the gene matches. Germline V lookup: CDR1 SGHNT, CDR2 YYREEE (reference sequence). The CDR3 has 13 amino acids. CDR3 DNA sequence: TGTGCCCTACGGGACGGGGTCCGGGGGGCGCAGTATTTT. This encodes CALRDGVRGAQYF.

This sequence joins TRBV5-4 and TRBJ1-5, with a possible D match to TRBD1 (6 bases). Germline CDR1 SGHNT, CDR2 YYREEE (reference sequence). Trimming took off 0 bases at V and 6 bases at J, with 7 bases between the two ends. The CDR3 runs to 13 residues. DNA of the CDR3: TGTGCCAGCAGCTTGGAAGGGGGTCAGCCCCAGCATTTT. Protein: CASSLEGGQPQHF.

This clone came up a few times. The chain links TRBV5-1 to TRBJ1-1; D is possibly TRBD1 (6 bases). CDR1 and CDR2 from the germline V gene are SGHRS and YFSETQ. Trimming removed 2 bases at V and 6 bases at J, with 14 bases between. This CDR3 spans 14 amino acids. CDR3: CASSFGGTVAEAFF. The DNA for the CDR3 is TGCGCCAGCAGCTTTGGGGGCACGGTGGCTGAAGCTTTCTTT.

The chain carries TRBV2 and TRBJ2-1, with D possibly TRBD1 on 6 matching bases. Trimming shortened V by 7 bases and J by 2 bases, and 12 bases separated the two germline ends. Germline assignment: CDR1 SNHLY and CDR2 FYNNEI. CDR3 length: 14 residues. The CDR3 DNA reads as TGTGCCAGCAAAGAGGGGGTTCCCTACAATGAGCAGTTCTTC. Translated: CASKEGVPYNEQFF.

This clone has a handful of counts. The genes are TRBV5-8 and TRBJ1-3, with 7 bases that match TRBD1. Germline-derived CDR1 and CDR2 are SGHTS and YDEGEE. The CDR3 length is 16 residues. V was clipped by 1 base and J by 1 base; unmatched bases: 5. The CDR3 DNA is TGTGCCAGCAGCTTGCCCGGGACAGTATCTGGAAACACCATATATTTT. This translates into CASSLPGTVSGNTIYF.

J is TRBJ2-7 and V is TRBV4-3, with D possibly matching TRBD1 (6 bases). Trimming stripped 2 bases from V and 0 bases from J, with 14 bases between. This CDR3 is built from 16 residues. Germline V lookup: CDR1 LGHNA, CDR2 YSLEER. CDR3 coding DNA: TGCGCCAGCAGCCAATACCCAGGGGAAAGCTCCTACGAGCAGTACTTC. It codes for CASSQYPGESSYEQYF.

The chain recombines TRBV6-5 with TRBJ1-2, with D maybe TRBD1 (6 bases). Germline CDR1 is MNHEY and CDR2 is SVGAGI. This CDR3 region has 13 residues. V lost 4 bases to trimming and J lost 9 bases, with 15 bases between them. The DNA of the CDR3 is TGTGCCAGCAGTTTCACGAGGGACACGCGCTACACCTTC. Its translation is CASSFTRDTRYTF.

V and J are TRBV19 and TRBJ1-2; TRBD1 matches at 9 bases. Germline assignment: CDR1 LNHDA and CDR2 SQIVND (reference sequence). CDR3 length equals 12 residues. J lost 2 bases, V lost 11 bases, and 3 bases had no gene match. The CDR3 sequence is CAAGTGNYGYTF. In nucleotides, the CDR3 is TGTGCCGCCGGGACAGGGAACTATGGCTACACCTTC. Variable domain in full (rest from reference TRBV19 and TRBJ1-2): DGGITQSPKYLFRKEGQNVTLSCEQNLNHDAMYWYRQDPGQGLRLIYYSQIVNDFQKGDIAEGYSVSREKKESFPLTVTSAQKNPTAFYLCAAGTGNYGYTFGSGTRLTVV.

This chain joins TRBV28 and TRBJ1-5; D may be TRBD1 (5 bases). Trimming shortened V by 4 bases and J by 11 bases, and 15 bases separated the two germline ends. The CDR3 contains 13 residues. The germline gives CDR1 MDHEN, CDR2 SYDVKM. The CDR3 here is CASSWRGLRAQHF. In DNA form, the CDR3 reads TGTGCCAGCAGTTGGAGGGGCCTCCGGGCCCAGCATTTT.

The gene calls are TRBV6-6 and TRBJ1-1; TRBD1 aligns across 7 bases. The trim removed 6 bases at V and 1 base at J, leaving 5 bases unmatched. CDR3 length: 14 residues. The germline V gene has CDR1 MNHNY and CDR2 SVGAGI (reference sequence). CDR3 sequence (DNA): TGTGCCAGCAGCCGTAACAGGGGGAACACTGAAGCTTTCTTT. It encodes CASSRNRGNTEAFF.

This chain uses TRBV7-9 with TRBJ2-1; TRBD1 is a possible D gene (6 bases). The CDR3 is made up of 14 amino acids. V lost 4 bases and J 2 bases, leaving 9 bases between the germline ends. Germline CDR1 reads SEHNR; CDR2 reads FQNEAQ (reference sequence). The DNA for the CDR3 is TGTGCCAGCAGCTCAGGGGAAGCCTACAATGAGCAGTTCTTC. Protein sequence: CASSSGEAYNEQFF.

V and J are TRBV7-9 and TRBJ1-5, with D unclear. The V end lost 5 bases, the J end lost 6 bases, and 11 bases lay between the germline ends. The length of the CDR3 is 13 residues. Germline assignment: CDR1 SEHNR and CDR2 FQNEAQ (reference sequence). DNA of the CDR3: TGTGCCAGCAGCCCGGGCGGGCCTCAGCCCCAGCATTTT. Translation gives CASSPGGPQPQHF. Based on the CDR3 plus reference TRBV7-9 and TRBJ1-5, the full variable domain is DTGVSQNPRHKITKRGQNVTFRCDPISEHNRLYWYRQTLGQGPEFLTYFQNEAQLEKSRLLSDRFSAERPKGSFSTLEIQRTEQGDSAMYLCASSPGGPQPQHFGDGTRLSIL.